The sequence of this T cell receptor (beta chain) was determined in a study of identical twins. Study outcomes and limitations: Weaker excess twin sharing was seen among beta out-of-frame sequences. Memory repertoires showed no such pattern, whereas abundant cord blood beta clonotypes carried fewer insertions.

TCRdb re-called the 5' RACE reads through MiXCR, storing one row per CDR3 protein. The sample lists more than 1.5 million distinct CDR3 sequences, under 35% occurring once. About this clonotype: Its antigen is undetermined.

Deletions cut 6 bases from V and 7 bases from J, with 10 bases between. The germline gives CDR1 DFQATT, CDR2 SNEGSKA (reference sequence). This CDR3 region has 10 residues. This sequence joins TRBV20-1 and TRBJ2-7; D unresolved. The TCR originated in a newborn girl in good health. The source material was cord blood. CDR3 sequence reads: CSALIREQYF. CDR3 DNA: TGCAGTGCCCTTATTCGGGAGCAGTACTTC.